These 16 T cell receptor beta chains were all obtained from the same sample, sequenced in a study of blood T cell repertoires in COVID-19. Repertoires were generated with immunoSEQ multiplex PCR, while TCRdb's copy carries only in-frame clones and drops some. This table holds approximately 71,000 clones, around three quarters found once. Source material: peripheral blood. All receptors come from a human donor in a cohort sampled during active COVID-19.

The rearrangement links TRBV10-3 to TRBJ2-3; 11 positions agree with TRBD1. CDR1 is ENHRY and CDR2 is SYGVKD in the germline V gene. CDR3 length: 17 amino acids. Unmatched junction bases numbered 11, after V lost 3 bases and J lost 6 bases. The CDR3 sequence: CAISDRDRDRGTDTQYF. As DNA, the CDR3 is TGTGCCATCAGTGACCGGGACCGGGACAGGGGGACGGATACGCAGTATTTT.

The V gene is TRBV3-1 (or the pseudogene TRBV3-2), the J gene TRBJ1-6; tentative D call: TRBD1 (5 bases). V was trimmed by 4 bases and J by 0 bases, leaving 13 bases between them. Germline CDR1 is LGHDT and CDR2 is YNNKEL (reference sequence). The CDR3 loop spans 17 amino acids. DNA of the CDR3: TGTGCCAGCAGCCGGGAGTCGGGGGGCTCCTATAATTCACCCCTCCACTTT. Protein product: CASSRESGGSYNSPLHF.

The chain uses TRBV19 and TRBJ2-5; possible D gene TRBD2, 6 bases. The CDR3 is made up of 15 amino acids. Trimming took off 3 bases at V and 5 bases at J, with 16 bases between the two ends. CDR1 and CDR2 from the germline V gene are LNHDA and SQIVND (reference sequence). CDR3: CASSIGTRGTETQYF. The CDR3 DNA reads as TGTGCCAGTAGTATCGGGACTCGGGGAACTGAGACCCAGTACTTC.

The rearrangement uses TRBV5-1 and TRBJ2-6; no definite D call. V was pared by 4 bases and J by 0 bases, with 17 bases between. The CDR3 runs to 18 residues. Germline loops: CDR1 SGHRS, CDR2 YFSETQ. CDR3 in amino acids: CASSPVGPGASGANVLTF. CDR3 in DNA: TGCGCCAGCAGCCCCGTGGGTCCTGGAGCCTCTGGGGCCAACGTCCTGACTTTC.

This chain uses TRBV5-1 with TRBJ2-1; D may be TRBD1 (6 bases). Germline V gene sequence: CDR1 SGHRS, CDR2 YFSETQ. The CDR3 runs to 15 residues. V dropped 3 bases and J dropped 8 bases, with 18 bases sitting between them. The CDR3, as DNA: TGCGCCAGCAGCTCTGGGACACTAACGAAGGATGAGCAGTTCTTC. It specifies CASSSGTLTKDEQFF.

V gene TRBV2 combines with J gene TRBJ2-1; 8 bases match TRBD1. V shed 2 bases and J 8 bases; nucleotides not matched to a gene: 5. Per germline, CDR1 SNHLY and CDR2 FYNNEI. The CDR3 is 14 amino acids. CDR3 residues: CASSETGGMDEQFF. CDR3 bases: TGTGCCAGCAGTGAAACAGGGGGGATGGATGAGCAGTTCTTC. Drawing the rest from reference TRBV2 and TRBJ2-1, the complete variable domain is EPEVTQTPSHQVTQMGQEVILRCVPISNHLYFYWYRQILGQKVEFLVSFYNNEISEKSEIFDDQFSVERPDGSNFTLKIRSTKLEDSAMYFCASSETGGMDEQFFGPGTRLTVL.

The V and J genes are TRBV7-2 and TRBJ2-2, with 7 bases aligning to TRBD1. In germline, CDR1 is SGHTA, CDR2 FQGNSA. The CDR3 sequence is 14 residues long. J gave up 7 bases and V 4 bases, and 6 bases lay outside the gene matches. The CDR3: CASSSDRKIGELFF. In DNA form, the CDR3 reads TGTGCCAGCAGCTCGGACAGGAAGATCGGGGAGCTGTTTTTT.

The V gene is TRBV6-5, the J gene TRBJ2-5, with 7 bases that match TRBD1. V shed 6 bases, J shed 2 bases, and the junction held 6 bases outside the gene matches. The CDR3 contains 14 residues. Germline assignment: CDR1 MNHEY and CDR2 SVGAGI. This CDR3 is CASRPGQRQETQYF. DNA of the CDR3: TGTGCCAGCAGGCCGGGACAGAGGCAAGAGACCCAGTACTTC.

The chain joins TRBV3-1 (or the pseudogene TRBV3-2) to TRBJ2-1, with 7 bases that match TRBD2. The junction had 4 bases not matched to a gene; V was cut back by 4 bases and J by 7 bases. The germline V gene encodes CDR1 LGHDT and CDR2 YNNKEL (reference sequence). The CDR3 is 13 amino acids. CDR3 amino acids: CASSRLGGNEQFF. The DNA of the CDR3 is TGTGCCAGCAGCCGGTTGGGGGGGAATGAGCAGTTCTTC.

The CDR3 sequence is CASAVNTGELFF. DNA for the CDR3: TGTGCCAGCGCGGTGAACACCGGGGAGCTGTTTTTT. The genes are TRBV28 and TRBJ2-2; D unresolved. The CDR3 runs 12 residues. Germline loops: CDR1 MDHEN, CDR2 SYDVKM. Trimming took 8 bases from V and 1 from J, leaving 5 bases between them.

This clone has just one count. The chain employs TRBV18 and TRBJ2-7; D is unclear. V lost 5 bases and J lost 0, with 5 bases in between. Germline loops: CDR1 KGHSH, CDR2 LQKENI. This CDR3 spans 12 amino acids. The CDR3 reads CASSTSSYEQYF. The CDR3 nucleotides are TGTGCCAGCTCAACAAGCTCCTACGAGCAGTACTTC.

This rearrangement joins TRBV6-2 or TRBV6-3 to TRBJ2-1; tentative D call: TRBD1 (5 bases). Trimming took 0 bases from V and 6 from J, leaving 6 bases between them. This CDR3 has 13 amino acids. CDR1 is MNHEY, CDR2 SVGEGT, per germline. The CDR3 sequence: CASSYSDSNEQFF. The DNA of the CDR3 is TGTGCCAGCAGTTACTCCGACAGCAATGAGCAGTTCTTC.

The chain couples TRBV29-1 to TRBJ2-3; the match to TRBD2 covers 14 bases. V gave up 4 bases and J gave up 4 bases; unmatched junction bases: 1. This CDR3 region has 14 residues. Germline CDR1 is SQVTM and CDR2 is ANQGSEA. The CDR3 bases are TGCAGCGTTGTGACTAGCGGGAGGGCAGATACGCAGTATTTT. Translated: CSVVTSGRADTQYF.

A remark on this clone: The same CDR3 arises from other DNA sequences in this sample as well. This sequence joins TRBV4-2 and TRBJ1-2; weak D call: TRBD1 (5 bases). Trimming stripped 2 bases from V and 2 bases from J, with 9 bases between. This CDR3 has 14 residues. Germline assignment: CDR1 LGHNA and CDR2 YNFKEQ. Here the CDR3 DNA reads TGTGCCAGCAGCCAAATCGGGGGGAACTATGGCTACACCTTC. It specifies CASSQIGGNYGYTF.

V usage is TRBV28 and J usage is TRBJ2-1, with TRBD2 matching 12 bases. V gave up 5 bases and J gave up 5 bases; unmatched junction bases: 7. The CDR3 runs to 16 residues. Germline lookup yields CDR1 MDHEN and CDR2 SYDVKM. The chain's CDR3 is CASSPTSGGLNNEQFF. CDR3 DNA: TGTGCCAGCAGTCCCACTAGCGGGGGGCTTAACAATGAGCAGTTCTTC.

This rearrangement joins TRBV7-8 to TRBJ2-1; TRBD1 matches at 10 bases. J was trimmed by 7 bases and V by 5 bases; bases with no gene match: 5. CDR3 length equals 14 residues. Germline V lookup: CDR1 SGHVS, CDR2 FQNEAQ. CDR3 nucleotides: TGTGCCAGCAGCGACAGGGGGCTCCGGAATGAGCAGTTCTTC. It specifies CASSDRGLRNEQFF. Full variable domain (missing parts from reference TRBV7-8 and TRBJ2-1): GAGVSQSPRYKVAKRGQDVALRCDPISGHVSLFWYQQALGQGPEFLTYFQNEAQLDKSGLPSDRFFAERPEGSVSTLKIQRTQQEDSAVYLCASSDRGLRNEQFFGPGTRLTVL.